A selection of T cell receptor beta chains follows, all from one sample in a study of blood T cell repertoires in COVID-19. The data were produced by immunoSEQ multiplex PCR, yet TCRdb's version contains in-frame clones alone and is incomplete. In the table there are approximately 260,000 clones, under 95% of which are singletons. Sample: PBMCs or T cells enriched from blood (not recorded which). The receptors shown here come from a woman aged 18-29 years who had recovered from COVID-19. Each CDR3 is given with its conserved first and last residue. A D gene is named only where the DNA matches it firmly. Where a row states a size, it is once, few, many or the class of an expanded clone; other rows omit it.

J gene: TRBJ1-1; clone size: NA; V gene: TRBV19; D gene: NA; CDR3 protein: CASSTTQNTEAFF; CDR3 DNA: TGTGCCAGTAGTACAACACAGAACACTGAAGCTTTCTTT
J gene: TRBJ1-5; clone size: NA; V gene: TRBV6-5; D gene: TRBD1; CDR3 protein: CASSRDRGSNQPQHF; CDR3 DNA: TGTGCCAGCAGTCGGGACAGGGGTAGCAATCAGCCCCAGCATTTT
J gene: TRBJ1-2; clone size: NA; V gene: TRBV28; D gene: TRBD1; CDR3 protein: CASRDGGQGFRYTF; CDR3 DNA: TGTGCCAGCAGGGATGGGGGACAGGGCTTCCGCTACACCTTC
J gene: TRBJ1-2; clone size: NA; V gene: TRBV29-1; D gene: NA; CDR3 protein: CSVGGRYGYTF; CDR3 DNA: TGCAGCGTCGGGGGACGGTATGGCTACACCTTC
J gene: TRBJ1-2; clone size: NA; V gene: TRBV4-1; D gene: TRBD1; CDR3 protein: CASSQDPGGSRGYTF; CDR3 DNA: TGCGCCAGCAGCCAAGATCCAGGGGGAAGTCGTGGCTACACCTTC
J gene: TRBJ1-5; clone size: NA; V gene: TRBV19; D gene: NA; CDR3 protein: CASSRDIYQPQHF; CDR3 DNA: TGTGCCAGTAGCCGGGACATTTATCAGCCCCAGCATTTT
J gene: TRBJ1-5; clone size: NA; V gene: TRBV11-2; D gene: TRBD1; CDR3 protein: CASSSGTGSQPQHF; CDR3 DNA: TGTGCCAGCAGTTCCGGGACAGGGAGTCAGCCCCAGCATTTT
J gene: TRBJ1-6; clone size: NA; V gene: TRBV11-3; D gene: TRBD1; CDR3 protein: CASSRDREFSPLHF; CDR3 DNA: TGTGCCAGCAGTCGAGACAGGGAATTTTCACCCCTCCACTTT
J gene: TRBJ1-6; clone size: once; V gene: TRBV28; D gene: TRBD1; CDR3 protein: CASSLETGNSPLHF; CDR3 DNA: TGTGCCAGCAGTTTAGAGACAGGGAATTCACCCCTCCACTTT
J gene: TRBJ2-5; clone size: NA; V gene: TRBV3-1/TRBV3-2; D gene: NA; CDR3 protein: CASSRQRWVETQYF; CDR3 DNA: TGTGCCAGCAGCCGACAAAGATGGGTGGAGACCCAGTACTTC
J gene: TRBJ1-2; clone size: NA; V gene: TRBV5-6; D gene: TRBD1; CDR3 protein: CASSPHRGRNGGYTF; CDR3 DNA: TGTGCCAGCAGCCCCCACAGGGGGCGCAATGGTGGCTACACCTTC
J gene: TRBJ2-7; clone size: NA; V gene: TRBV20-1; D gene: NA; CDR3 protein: CSARETEKQYF; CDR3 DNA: TGCAGTGCTAGAGAGACAGAAAAGCAGTACTTC
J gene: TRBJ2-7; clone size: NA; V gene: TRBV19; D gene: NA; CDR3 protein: CASSIGTGLSYEQYF; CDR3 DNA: TGTGCCAGTAGTATAGGTACAGGACTATCCTACGAGCAGTACTTC
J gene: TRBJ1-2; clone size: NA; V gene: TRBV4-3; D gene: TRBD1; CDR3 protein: CASSQGRTGGYGYTF; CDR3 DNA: TGCGCCAGCAGCCAAGGGAGGACAGGCGGCTATGGCTACACCTTC
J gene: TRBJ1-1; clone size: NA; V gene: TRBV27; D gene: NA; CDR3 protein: CASSRRDVDTEAFF; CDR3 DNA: TGTGCCAGCAGTCGACGGGATGTGGACACTGAAGCTTTCTTT
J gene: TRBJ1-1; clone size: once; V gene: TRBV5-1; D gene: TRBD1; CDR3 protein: CASSRGQSNTEAFF; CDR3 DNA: TGCGCCAGCAGCCGGGGACAGAGTAACACTGAAGCTTTCTTT
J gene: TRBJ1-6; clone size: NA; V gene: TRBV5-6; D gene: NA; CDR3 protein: CASSFGGSGSPLHF; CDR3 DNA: TGTGCCAGCAGCTTCGGTGGCTCAGGTTCACCCCTCCACTTT
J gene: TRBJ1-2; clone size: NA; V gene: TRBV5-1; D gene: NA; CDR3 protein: CASTQTGGGYTF; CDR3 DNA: TGCGCCAGCACCCAGACAGGCGGGGGCTACACCTTC
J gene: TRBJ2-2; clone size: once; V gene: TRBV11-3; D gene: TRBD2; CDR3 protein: CASSLKGGVGNTGELFF; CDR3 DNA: TGTGCCAGCAGCTTAAAGGGAGGGGTGGGGAACACCGGGGAGCTGTTTTTT
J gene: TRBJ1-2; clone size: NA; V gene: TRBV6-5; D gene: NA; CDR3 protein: CASSYGRGRGYTF; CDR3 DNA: TGTGCCAGCAGTTACGGGAGGGGACGGGGCTACACCTTC
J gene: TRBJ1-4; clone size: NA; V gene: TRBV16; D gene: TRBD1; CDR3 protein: CASSPPGQTNEKLFF; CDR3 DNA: TGTGCCAGCAGCCCGCCGGGACAGACTAATGAAAAACTGTTTTTT
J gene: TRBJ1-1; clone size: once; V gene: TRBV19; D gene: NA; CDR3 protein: CASSVRRGNTEAFF; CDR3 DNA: TGTGCCAGTAGTGTTAGACGGGGGAACACTGAAGCTTTCTTT
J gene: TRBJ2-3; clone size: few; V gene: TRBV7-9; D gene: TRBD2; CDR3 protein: CASSGSGVGQYF; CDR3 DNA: TGTGCCAGCAGCGGTAGCGGGGTAGGGCAGTATTTT
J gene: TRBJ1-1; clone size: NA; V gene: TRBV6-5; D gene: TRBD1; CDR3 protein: CASSYSNVVGGSTFF; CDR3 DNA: TGTGCCAGCAGTTACTCCAATGTAGTAGGGGGCTCAACTTTCTTT
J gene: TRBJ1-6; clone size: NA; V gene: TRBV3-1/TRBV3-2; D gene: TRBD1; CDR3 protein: CASSQDRSYSPLHF; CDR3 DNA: TGTGCCAGCAGCCAGGACAGGAGCTATTCACCCCTCCACTTT
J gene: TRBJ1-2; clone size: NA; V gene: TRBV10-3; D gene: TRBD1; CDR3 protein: CAISRTGGWGYTF; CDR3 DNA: TGTGCCATCAGTCGGACAGGGGGCTGGGGCTACACCTTC
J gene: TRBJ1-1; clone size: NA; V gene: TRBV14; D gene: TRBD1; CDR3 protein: CASSQPPLTGFPDEAFF; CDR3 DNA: TGTGCCAGCAGCCAACCGCCGTTGACAGGGTTTCCGGATGAAGCTTTCTTT
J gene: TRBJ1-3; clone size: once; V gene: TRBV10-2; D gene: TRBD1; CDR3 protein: CASRISTGISGNTIYF; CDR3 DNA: TGCGCCAGCAGGATCTCGACAGGGATCTCTGGAAACACCATATATTTT
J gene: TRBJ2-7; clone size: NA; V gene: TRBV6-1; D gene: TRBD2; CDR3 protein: CASSEPLLANYEQYF; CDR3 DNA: TGTGCCAGCAGTGAACCGTTACTAGCGAACTACGAGCAGTACTTC
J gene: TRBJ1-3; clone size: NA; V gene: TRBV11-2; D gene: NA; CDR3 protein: CASSLGQVFSGNTIYF; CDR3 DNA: TGTGCCAGCAGCTTAGGACAGGTTTTCTCTGGAAACACCATATATTTT
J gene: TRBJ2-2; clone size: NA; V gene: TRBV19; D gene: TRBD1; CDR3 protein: CASSIQGATGELFF; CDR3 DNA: TGTGCCAGTAGTATACAGGGGGCCACCGGGGAGCTGTTTTTT
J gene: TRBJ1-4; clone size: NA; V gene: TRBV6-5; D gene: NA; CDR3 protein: CASSSATNEKLFF; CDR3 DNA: TGTGCCAGCAGTTCCGCCACAAATGAAAAACTGTTTTTT
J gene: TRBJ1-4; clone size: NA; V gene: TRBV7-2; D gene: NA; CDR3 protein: CASSSGPSSRRGEKLFF; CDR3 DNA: TGTGCCAGCAGCTCCGGACCAAGTTCAAGAAGGGGTGAAAAACTGTTTTTT
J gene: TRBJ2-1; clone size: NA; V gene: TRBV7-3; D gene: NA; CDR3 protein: CASSQTPGAHEQFF; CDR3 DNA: TGTGCCAGCTCACAAACCCCAGGCGCACATGAGCAGTTCTTC
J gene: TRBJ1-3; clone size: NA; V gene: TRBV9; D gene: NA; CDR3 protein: CASSVGNTGNTIYF; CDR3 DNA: TGTGCCAGCAGCGTAGGTAATACTGGAAACACCATATATTTT
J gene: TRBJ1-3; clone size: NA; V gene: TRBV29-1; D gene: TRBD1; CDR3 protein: CSAATGSGNTIYF; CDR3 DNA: TGCAGCGCCGCGACAGGGTCGGGAAACACCATATATTTT
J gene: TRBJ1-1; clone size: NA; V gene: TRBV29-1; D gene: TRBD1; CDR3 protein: CSGDRDGTEAFF; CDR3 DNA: TGCAGCGGCGACAGGGATGGCACTGAAGCTTTCTTT
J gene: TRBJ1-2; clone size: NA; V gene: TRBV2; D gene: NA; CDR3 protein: CASSELRQEYGYTF; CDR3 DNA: TGTGCCAGCAGTGAACTCCGGCAGGAATATGGCTACACCTTC
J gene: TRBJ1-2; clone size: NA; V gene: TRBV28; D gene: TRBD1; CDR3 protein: CASRTRQGLYLHGYTF; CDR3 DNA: TGTGCCAGCAGAACAAGACAGGGCCTGTATTTGCATGGCTACACCTTC
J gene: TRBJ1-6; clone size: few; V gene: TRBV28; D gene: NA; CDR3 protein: CASSPTGEKSPLHF; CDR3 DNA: TGTGCCAGCAGTCCCACGGGAGAGAAGTCACCCCTCCACTTT